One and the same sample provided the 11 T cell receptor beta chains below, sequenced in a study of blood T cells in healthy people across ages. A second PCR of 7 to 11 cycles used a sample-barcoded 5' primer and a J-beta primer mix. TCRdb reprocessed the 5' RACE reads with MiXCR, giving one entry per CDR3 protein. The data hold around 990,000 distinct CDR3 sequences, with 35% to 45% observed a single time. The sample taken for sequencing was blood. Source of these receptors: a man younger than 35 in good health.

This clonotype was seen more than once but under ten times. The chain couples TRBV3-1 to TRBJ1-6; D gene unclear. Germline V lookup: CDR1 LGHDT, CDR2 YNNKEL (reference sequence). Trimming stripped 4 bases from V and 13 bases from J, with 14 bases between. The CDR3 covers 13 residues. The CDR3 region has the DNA TGTGCCAGCAGCCCCAGTCAGTTCTACCCCCTCCACTTT. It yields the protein CASSPSQFYPLHF. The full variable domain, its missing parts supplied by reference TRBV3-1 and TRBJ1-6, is DTAVSQTPKYLVTQMGNDKSIKCEQNLGHDTMYWYKQDSKKFLKIMFSYNNKELIINETVPNRFSPKSPDKAHLNLHINSLELGDSAVYFCASSPSQFYPLHFGNGTRLTVT.

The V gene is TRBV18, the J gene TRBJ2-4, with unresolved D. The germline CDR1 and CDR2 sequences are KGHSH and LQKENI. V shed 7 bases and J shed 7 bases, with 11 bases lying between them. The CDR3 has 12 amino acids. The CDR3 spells CASFEEDNIQYF. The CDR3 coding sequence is TGTGCCAGCTTTGAGGAAGACAACATTCAGTACTTC.

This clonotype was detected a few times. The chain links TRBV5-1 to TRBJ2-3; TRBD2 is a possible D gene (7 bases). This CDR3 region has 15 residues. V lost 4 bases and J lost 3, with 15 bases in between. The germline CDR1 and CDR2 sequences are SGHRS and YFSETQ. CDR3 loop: CASSTLGRGTDTQYF. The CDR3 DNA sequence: TGCGCCAGCAGCACCCTGGGGAGGGGGACAGATACGCAGTATTTT.

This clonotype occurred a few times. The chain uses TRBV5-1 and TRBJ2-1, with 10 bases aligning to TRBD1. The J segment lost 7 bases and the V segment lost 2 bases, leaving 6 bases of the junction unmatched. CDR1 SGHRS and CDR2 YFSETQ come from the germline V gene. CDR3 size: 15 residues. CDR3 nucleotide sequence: TGCGCCAGCAGCTTCCGGGACAGGGGACAGAATGAGCAGTTCTTC. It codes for CASSFRDRGQNEQFF.

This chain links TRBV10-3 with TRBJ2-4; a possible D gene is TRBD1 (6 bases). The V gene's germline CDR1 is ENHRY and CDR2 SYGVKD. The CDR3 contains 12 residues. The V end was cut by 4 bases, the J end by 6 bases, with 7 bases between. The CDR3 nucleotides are TGTGCCATCAGTGTAGGGGGAAACATTCAGTACTTC. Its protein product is CAISVGGNIQYF.

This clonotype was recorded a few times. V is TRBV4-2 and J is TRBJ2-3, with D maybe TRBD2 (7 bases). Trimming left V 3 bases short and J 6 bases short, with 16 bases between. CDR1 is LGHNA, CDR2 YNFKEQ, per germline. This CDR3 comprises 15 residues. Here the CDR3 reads CASSQGGAQVDTQYF. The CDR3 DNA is TGTGCCAGCAGCCAGGGGGGGGCCCAGGTGGATACGCAGTATTTT.

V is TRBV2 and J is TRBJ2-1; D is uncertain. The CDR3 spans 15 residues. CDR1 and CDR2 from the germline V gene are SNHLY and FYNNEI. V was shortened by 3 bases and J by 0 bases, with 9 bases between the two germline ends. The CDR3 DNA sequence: TGTGCCAGCAGTGATCGGCCGTTCTCCTACAATGAGCAGTTCTTC. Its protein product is CASSDRPFSYNEQFF.

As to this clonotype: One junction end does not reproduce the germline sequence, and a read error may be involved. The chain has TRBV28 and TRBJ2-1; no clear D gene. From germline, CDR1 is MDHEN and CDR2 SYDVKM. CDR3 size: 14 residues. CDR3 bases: TGTGCCAGCAGACTAACCTTTTCCTACAATGAGCGGTTCTTC. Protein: CASRLTFSYNERFF.

Written as DNA, the CDR3 is TGTGCCAGCAGTACAGCGGGACATTTGAACACTGAAGCTTTCTTT. Translated, it gives CASSTAGHLNTEAFF. This chain connects TRBV6-5 to TRBJ1-1; possibly TRBD1 for D (6 bases). This CDR3 spans 15 amino acids. Trimming stripped 5 bases from V and 0 bases from J, with 13 bases between. The germline V gene has CDR1 MNHEY and CDR2 SVGAGI.

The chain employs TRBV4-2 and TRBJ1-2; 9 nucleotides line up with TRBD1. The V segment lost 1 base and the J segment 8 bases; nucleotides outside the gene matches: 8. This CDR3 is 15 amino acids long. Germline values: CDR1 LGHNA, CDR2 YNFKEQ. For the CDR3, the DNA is TGTGCCAGCAGCCAAGGGTCCGGGACAGGGTTCGGCTACACCTTC. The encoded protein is CASSQGSGTGFGYTF.

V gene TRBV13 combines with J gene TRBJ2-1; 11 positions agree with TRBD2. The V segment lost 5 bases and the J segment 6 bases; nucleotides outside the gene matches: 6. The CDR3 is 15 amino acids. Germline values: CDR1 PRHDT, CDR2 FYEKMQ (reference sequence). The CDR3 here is CASSTTSGGTNEQFF. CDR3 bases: TGTGCCAGCAGCACCACTAGCGGGGGTACCAATGAGCAGTTCTTC.